The clone carrying this T cell receptor (beta chain) was seen a few times. The data were obtained in a study of blood T cell repertoires in COVID-19. Study details: There were acute and convalescent COVID-19 samples, and they came from the United States, Italy and Spain. PBMCs, B-cell-depleted T cells, or T cells were the source of the cDNA or gDNA that made up the material.

In the source study's methods: Reference gene primer amplification in the assay estimated nucleated cell counts. Profiling relied on immunoSEQ multiplex PCR, and the TCRdb table lists in-frame clones only, not all of them. For V, J and clone size, that table is used; D and trimming come from the DNA. The sample lists approximately 170,000 clones; 88% were seen once. This sequence was found in a man aged 45 to 65 who had recovered from COVID-19. Sequenced material: peripheral blood.

DNA for the CDR3: TGTGCCAGCAGTAATAGACAGGGGGCAGCTAGTTATGGCTACACCTTC. It specifies CASSNRQGAASYGYTF. The V and J genes are TRBV2 and TRBJ1-2, with 10 bases that match TRBD1. J was trimmed by 5 bases and V by 5 bases; bases with no gene match: 11. The CDR3 has 16 residues. Germline-derived CDR1 and CDR2 are SNHLY and FYNNEI.